The entry below gives a single T cell receptor (beta chain) sequence along with its context. The antigen remains unidentified. The CDR3 contains 13 residues. Unmatched junction bases numbered 5, after V lost 5 bases and J lost 2 bases. Germline CDR1 SQVTM, CDR2 ANQGSEA. This sample is drawn from a study of blood T cells in healthy people across ages. Broader study findings: Roughly linear declines in TCR beta diversity per million T cells occurred with age.

With each sample, at least 6 micrograms of total RNA were extracted. With a J-beta primer mix and a sample-barcoded 5' primer, a second PCR ran about 7 to 12 cycles. One entry per CDR3 protein, called by TCRdb with MiXCR from the 5' RACE reads. The table lists about 1,600,000 distinct CDR3 sequences, 40% to 50% of them singletons, with 7.9% in the top ten. The rearrangement links TRBV29-1 to TRBJ1-1; TRBD1 matches at 7 bases. Sequencing was performed on blood. This receptor was taken from a woman aged 18-29 years in good health. CDR3: CSVKGQLNTEAFF. The DNA of the CDR3 is TGCAGCGTTAAGGGACAGCTAAACACTGAAGCTTTCTTT.